The 15 T cell receptor beta chains in this list originate from one sample, sequenced in a study of technical replicates of blood from several donors. Profiling relied on immunoSEQ multiplex PCR, and the TCRdb table lists in-frame clones only, not all of them. The data hold about 97,000 clones, with approximately 96% observed a single time. Sequencing was done on a sample of T cells isolated from PBMCs. These receptor sequences come from a human donor in good health.

Worth noting for this clone: The junction departs from the called germline gene at one end, perhaps through a read error. V usage is TRBV7-7 and J usage is TRBJ2-7; D may be TRBD2 (5 bases). CDR3 size: 12 residues. The germline V gene encodes CDR1 SSHAT and CDR2 FNYEAQ (reference sequence). CDR3 residues: CASSLPGGEQYF. The CDR3 nucleotides read TGTGCTAGCAGCTTACCAGGAGGCGAGCAGTACTTC. Full variable domain (missing parts from reference TRBV7-7 and TRBJ2-7): GAGVSQSPRYKVTKRGQDVTLRCDPISSHATLYWYQQALGQGPEFLTYFNYEAQPDKSGLPSDRFSAERPEGSISTLTIQRTEQRDSAMYRCASSLPGGEQYFGPGTRLTVT.

J is TRBJ2-7 and V is TRBV9, with D maybe TRBD2 (5 bases). Germline V lookup: CDR1 SGDLS, CDR2 YYNGEE. Trimming pared 3 bases from V and 6 bases from J, leaving 13 bases between. The CDR3 consists of 13 residues. This CDR3 reads CASSAGLGSEQYF. The CDR3 DNA follows: TGTGCCAGCAGCGCGGGGTTGGGAAGCGAGCAGTACTTC.

The rearrangement uses TRBV5-1 and TRBJ2-1; 12 bases are shared with TRBD2. The CDR3 consists of 16 residues. J was trimmed by 6 bases and V by 0 bases; bases with no gene match: 4. Germline V gives CDR1 SGHRS, CDR2 YFSETQ. Here the CDR3 reads CASSLAPTSGSNEQFF. As DNA, the CDR3 is TGCGCCAGCAGCTTGGCCCCGACTAGCGGGAGCAATGAGCAGTTCTTC.

The rearrangement uses TRBV7-2 and TRBJ2-7, with D perhaps TRBD1 (6 bases). From germline, CDR1 is SGHTA and CDR2 FQGNSA. This CDR3 contains 17 residues. V lost 3 bases, J lost 2 bases, and 20 bases lay in between. CDR3 sequence reads: CASSLSNRAIKTYEQYF. The CDR3 bases are TGTGCCAGCAGCTTGAGCAACAGGGCAATAAAGACCTACGAGCAGTACTTC. Filled out from reference TRBV7-2 and TRBJ2-7, the complete variable domain reads GAGVSQSPSNKVTEKGKDVELRCDPISGHTALYWYRQSLGQGLEFLIYFQGNSAPDKSGLPSDRFSAERTGGSVSTLTIQRTQQEDSAVYLCASSLSNRAIKTYEQYFGPGTRLTVT.

The genes are TRBV27 and TRBJ1-4; D gene ambiguous. V gave up 2 bases and J gave up 6 bases, with 10 bases separating them. Germline assignment: CDR1 MNHEY and CDR2 SMNVEV (reference sequence). The CDR3 is 14 amino acids. Written as DNA, the CDR3 is TGTGCCAGCAGTTTAATCGCTGCGGATGAAAAACTGTTTTTT. Encoded protein: CASSLIAADEKLFF.

The V call is TRBV9, the J call TRBJ1-2; a weak D match, TRBD1 (6 bases). Germline V CDR1 and CDR2: SGDLS, YYNGEE. V was trimmed by 0 bases and J by 3 bases, leaving 9 bases between them. This CDR3 has 14 residues. CDR3 sequence: CASSVVDSYYGYTF. In nucleotides, the CDR3 is TGTGCCAGCAGCGTAGTGGACAGCTACTATGGCTACACCTTC.

The rearrangement joins TRBV9 to TRBJ2-7, with TRBD1 matching over 12 bases. The CDR3 has 14 amino acids. In germline, CDR1 is SGDLS, CDR2 YYNGEE. V was clipped by 3 bases and J by 6 bases; unmatched bases: 4. CDR3 nucleotides: TGTGCCAGCAGCGGGGGGACAGGGGGCGTCGAGCAGTACTTC. Protein sequence: CASSGGTGGVEQYF.

V gene TRBV7-9 combines with J gene TRBJ2-1; 7 positions match TRBD2. The trim removed 6 bases at V and 0 bases at J, leaving 8 bases unmatched. Germline-derived CDR1 and CDR2 are SEHNR and FQNEAQ (reference sequence). The CDR3 totals 16 residues. In DNA form, the CDR3 reads TGTGCCAGCAGTCAACTAGCGTTAAGCTCCTACAATGAGCAGTTCTTC. Its translation: CASSQLALSSYNEQFF.

The DNA of the CDR3 is TGCGCCAGCAGCTTTGGGGGGGAACAGCCCCAGCATTTT. Protein sequence: CASSFGGEQPQHF. The rearrangement links TRBV5-1 to TRBJ1-5; tentatively, D is TRBD1 (5 bases). Trimming removed 2 bases from V and 7 bases from J, with 10 bases in between. Germline lookup yields CDR1 SGHRS and CDR2 YFSETQ. This CDR3 region has 13 residues. The whole variable domain, remainder taken from reference TRBV5-1 and TRBJ1-5, is KAGVTQTPRYLIKTRGQQVTLSCSPISGHRSVSWYQQTPGQGLQFLFEYFSETQRNKGNFPGRFSGRQFSNSRSEMNVSTLELGDSALYLCASSFGGEQPQHFGDGTRLSIL.

The rearrangement joins TRBV15 to TRBJ2-7, with a tentative D call TRBD2 (6 bases). V was cut by 0 bases and J by 5 bases, with 20 bases left in between. CDR1 is LNHNV, CDR2 YYDKDF, per germline (reference sequence). CDR3 length: 17 residues. The CDR3 DNA is TGTGCCACCAGCAGAGATAAACGTAGGAGGGTGGGCGACGAGCAGTACTTC. Its protein is CATSRDKRRRVGDEQYF.

This chain links TRBV2 with TRBJ1-2; no clear D. Germline V gene sequence: CDR1 SNHLY, CDR2 FYNNEI. The CDR3 is made up of 13 amino acids. Trimming left V 7 bases short and J 8 bases short, with 17 bases between. CDR3 sequence (DNA): TGTGCCAGCATTAGGAGGGAATCGGACGGCTACACCTTC. Its protein is CASIRRESDGYTF.

This chain links TRBV5-1 with TRBJ1-4; 10 bases fit TRBD1. V shed 0 bases and J 3 bases; nucleotides not matched to a gene: 5. Germline CDR1 SGHRS, CDR2 YFSETQ. CDR3 length: 17 amino acids. The CDR3 sequence is CASSLVGQGTANEKLFF. The CDR3 DNA reads TGCGCCAGCAGCTTGGTGGGACAGGGGACGGCTAATGAAAAACTGTTTTTT.

This clone was picked up a small number of times. The V call is TRBV19, the J call TRBJ1-1; 8 bases agree with TRBD1. Germline V CDR1 and CDR2: LNHDA, SQIVND (reference sequence). V lost 5 bases and J lost 7; bases outside the gene matches: 9. The CDR3 is 14 residues long. CDR3 nucleotide sequence: TGTGCCAGTAGTTCTCAAGGACAGGGAAGTGAAGCTTTCTTT. It specifies CASSSQGQGSEAFF.

The chain links TRBV30 to TRBJ2-1; maybe TRBD2 (6 bases). Per germline, CDR1 GTSNPN and CDR2 SVGIG (reference sequence). This CDR3 comprises 13 residues. V lost 6 bases, J lost 3 bases, and 12 bases lay in between. CDR3 DNA: TGTGCCTGCTCGGACTACCTCTACAATGAGCAGTTCTTC. Its translation is CACSDYLYNEQFF.

This chain joins TRBV28 and TRBJ2-5, with D perhaps TRBD2 (5 bases). Trimming left V 3 bases short and J 5 bases short, with 19 bases between. The CDR3 spans 16 residues. Looked up from germline, CDR1 is MDHEN and CDR2 is SYDVKM. The CDR3 sequence is CASSFRLAPFNETQYF. CDR3 DNA: TGTGCCAGCAGTTTTCGGCTAGCTCCTTTTAACGAGACCCAGTACTTC.